This T cell receptor (beta chain) was identified in a study of shared clonotypes between healthy human individuals (dated by TCRdb to the early 2020s). Turning to the overall study: A few men and a couple of women, aged 18 to 49 years, made up the cohort. Per donor, leukapheresis produced somewhere between about 0.9 and 9 billion PBMCs. Libraries were prepared and TCR repertoires were sequenced by different laboratories using diverse techniques, in order to increase sequencing depth and limit assay-specific biases. Per donor, three plates each were used for CD4 naive and CD4 memory, two for CD8 naive, and one for CD8 memory. To estimate repertoire size and how much clonotype sharing occurs between individuals, the study deeply sequenced the blood TCR repertoires of several healthy adults. Here is what the overall study found, with its caveats: Sampling was restricted to blood, and TCR repertoires in tissues likely differ from the TCR repertoires found in blood. Based on pairwise subsampling, the degree of clonotype sharing among donors was expected to be affected by sequencing depth. Compared with non-shared clonotypes, clonotypes shared by all four sorted-subset donors had higher generation probabilities. When several donors were compared, the shared fraction of clonotypes was about 5.2% for naive CD4, over 3% for naive CD8, more than 2% for memory CD4, and around 0.4% for memory CD8. Rarefaction of sorted-subset datasets indicated incomplete sequencing despite the large sequencing depth. The small number of donors limited the genetic and exposure-history diversity represented. Estimated clonotype richness was generally larger for naive than for memory subsets.

Looking up the germline V gene (reference sequence) yields CDR1 SGHNT and CDR2 YYREEE. Trimming removed 4 bases from V and 5 bases from J; the gene matches leave 4 bases unexplained. The CDR3 runs 13 residues from the cysteine to the phenylalanine. Left in the record is the CDR3 DNA by itself, 39 bases read in frame from the first base. TCR CDR3 regions were amplified from genomic DNA by multiplex PCR using the deep immunoSEQ assay. Extracted genomic DNA from each cell subset was distributed evenly across all wells of several immunoSEQ 96-well plates, and each plate was treated as a replicate. For sorted subsets, 200 to 250 ng genomic DNA, equal to tens of thousands of T cell genomes, was loaded into each replicate PCR. Purified libraries were quantified with a Qubit 3.0 fluorometer, sized on a Bioanalyzer 2100, and re-quantified with the KAPA Library Quantification kit. Each immunoSEQ 96-well plate was sequenced on its own single-read 150-cycle Illumina NextSeq 550 flow cell. In the authors' own workflow: Because only junctional sequences without quality scores were contained in the immunoSEQ output, filtering matching that applied to full-length reads could not be performed. To assign V/J genes and CDR3, sequences were annotated against IMGT germline references using PyIR, a Python wrapper for IgBLAST v1.9. Any read was removed if the V/J assignment was weak (E-value above 1e-6), the CDR3 was missing, or the read contained stop codons, out-of-frame junctions, or ambiguous translated residues. V3J clonotypes were defined by identical inferred V gene, J gene, and CDR3 amino acid sequence. To compute the percentage overlap between repertoires, the number of shared unique clonotypes was divided by the size of the smaller repertoire. Three approaches were used to assess repertoire richness: RTK rarefaction, the Chao1 estimator, and Recon v2.1 estimates of unobserved clonotypes. Generation probabilities for all TCRbeta clonotypes obtained by the gDNA method from several donors were computed using OLGA. The table was pulled from immuneACCESS by TCRdb, which kept in-frame rearrangements only. Such tables lose some clones; where checked, under half of the loss comes from unresolved V genes, and the rest has no known cause. V, J and clone size are those of that table, while D and trimming were read from the DNA. The sample contains over a million clones, 98% of them found a single time. 0.4% to 0.55% of the sample is in the top ten clones.

On this clone itself: Its antigen remains undetermined. Base quality data are lacking; no much larger clone is found one base away.

The donors were healthy, HIV-negative adults who had no recently reported acute infections or vaccinations. Every donor was a Caucasian adult living in Nashville, Tennessee, USA. Magnetic negative selection was used to enrich CD4+ T cells, after which naive cells were positively selected on CD45RA and the negative fraction became the memory subset. Blood was collected by leukapheresis, and PBMCs were isolated by Ficoll-Histopaque density gradient centrifugation and then cryopreserved in liquid nitrogen vapor phase. Purity and quantity of every magnetically sorted T cell population were checked by analytical flow cytometry. Genomic DNA was isolated from each sorted fraction and quantified by UV absorbance on a Nanodrop 2000c.

The sample was naive CD4+ T cells sorted from blood. In light of the paper, this sample's cell subset or site label describes: CD45RA+ positively selected. This TCR came from a man aged 30 to 45 in good health. Here the chain combines TRBV5-4 and TRBJ2-3, with 7 central nucleotides matching TRBD2. DNA sequence: TGTGCCAGCAGCGCCGGGAGGCAAGATACGCAGTATTTT. Its amino acids are CASSAGRQDTQYF.